Below are 5 T cell receptor beta chains sequenced from a single sample in a study of molecular identifiers for immune sequencing clone quantification. One entry per CDR3 protein, called by TCRdb with MiXCR from the PCR reads. The table shows approximately 630,000 distinct CDR3 sequences, with roughly 27% occurring only once. The specimen was naive CD8+ T cells from blood, with Jurkat cell RNA spiked in. Regarding subset: FACS-sorted CD8+CD4-CCR7+CD45RA+ naive T cells. The source is a human donor in good health. Some libraries in this study had Jurkat cell RNA spiked in.

In its sample, this clonotype was seen many times. The V and J genes are TRBV27 and TRBJ2-7, with a weak D call TRBD1 (6 bases). V was cut by 5 bases and J by 6 bases, with 11 bases left in between. The CDR3 loop spans 12 amino acids. Germline CDR1 and CDR2: MNHEY and SMNVEV (reference sequence). This CDR3 reads CASSLPGAEQYF. CDR3 DNA sequence: TGTGCCAGCAGTCTCCCAGGGGCCGAGCAGTACTTC.

As to this clonotype: A much larger clone is a single base away; this may be a read error. The gene calls are TRBV4-3 and TRBJ1-3; D not resolved. Looked up from germline, CDR1 is LGHNA and CDR2 is YSLEER. The CDR3 extends over 16 amino acids. CDR3: CASSQDAQSSGNNIYF. CDR3 nucleotide sequence: TGCGCCAGCAGCCAAGATGCCCAGAGCTCTGGAAACAACATATATTTT.

On this clonotype itself: It may be a read error: a sequence one base away is much more abundant. The CDR3 reads CASSLVQGEWSENTQYF. The CDR3 nucleotides read TGTGCCAGCAGCTTAGTACAGGGCGAATGGTCCGAAAACACTCAGTACTTC. The V call is TRBV7-9, the J call TRBJ2-4; D possibly corresponds to TRBD1 (6 bases). The CDR3 extends over 17 amino acids. Germline-derived CDR1 and CDR2 are SEHNR and FQNEAQ (reference sequence). The full variable domain, completed using reference TRBV7-9 and TRBJ2-4, is DTGVSQNPRHKITKRGQNVTFRCDPISEHNRLYWYRQTLGQGPEFLTYFQNEAQLEKSRLLSDRFSAERPKGSFSTLEIQRTEQGDSAMYLCASSLVQGEWSENTQYFGAGTRLSVL.

There are a few counts of this clonotype. The genes are TRBV6-5 and TRBJ1-1; 10 bases are a match to TRBD1. J lost 2 bases, V lost 5 bases, and 11 bases had no gene match. The CDR3 is 17 amino acids. Germline V gene sequence: CDR1 MNHEY, CDR2 SVGAGI. The CDR3 bases are TGTGCCAGCAGTCACCACCCGGGACAGGGGCTCAACACTGAAGCTTTCTTT. Translation: CASSHHPGQGLNTEAFF.

The chain links TRBV12-3 or TRBV12-4 to TRBJ1-4; 7 positions agree with TRBD1. The J segment lost 5 bases and the V segment lost 6 bases, leaving 9 bases of the junction unmatched. The length of the CDR3 is 15 residues. Here the CDR3 reads CASRILGGLNEKLFF. Written as DNA, the CDR3 is TGTGCCAGCAGAATATTAGGGGGCCTCAATGAAAAACTGTTTTTT.